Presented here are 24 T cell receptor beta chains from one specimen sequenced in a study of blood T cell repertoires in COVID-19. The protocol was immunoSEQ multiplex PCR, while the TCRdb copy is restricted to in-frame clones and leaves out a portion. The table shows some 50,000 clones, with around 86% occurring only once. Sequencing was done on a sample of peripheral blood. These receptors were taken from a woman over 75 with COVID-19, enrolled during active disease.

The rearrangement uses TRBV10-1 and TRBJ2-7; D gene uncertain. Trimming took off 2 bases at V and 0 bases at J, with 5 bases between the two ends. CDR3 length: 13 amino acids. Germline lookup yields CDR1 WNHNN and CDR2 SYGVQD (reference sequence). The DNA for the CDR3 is TGCGCCAGCAGTGAGGCGGACTCCTACGAGCAGTACTTC. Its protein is CASSEADSYEQYF.

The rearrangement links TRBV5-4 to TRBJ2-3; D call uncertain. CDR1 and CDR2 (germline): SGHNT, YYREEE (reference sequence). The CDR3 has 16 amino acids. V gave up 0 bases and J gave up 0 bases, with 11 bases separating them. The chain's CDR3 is CASSLGPRSSTDTQYF. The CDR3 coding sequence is TGTGCCAGCAGCTTGGGCCCCAGAAGTAGCACAGATACGCAGTATTTT.

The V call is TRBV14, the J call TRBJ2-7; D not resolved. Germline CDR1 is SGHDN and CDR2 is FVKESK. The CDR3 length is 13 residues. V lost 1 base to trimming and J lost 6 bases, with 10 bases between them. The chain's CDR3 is CASSQAVTGEQYF. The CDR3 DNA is TGTGCCAGCAGCCAAGCTGTGACGGGCGAGCAGTACTTC.

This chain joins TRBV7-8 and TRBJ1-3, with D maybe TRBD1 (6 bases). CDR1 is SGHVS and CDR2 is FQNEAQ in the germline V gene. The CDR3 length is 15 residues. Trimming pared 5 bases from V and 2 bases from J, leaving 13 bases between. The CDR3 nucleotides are TGTGCCAGCAGCCTACTGCGACAGGCTGGAAACACCATATATTTT. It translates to CASSLLRQAGNTIYF. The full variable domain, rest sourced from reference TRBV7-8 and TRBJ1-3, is GAGVSQSPRYKVAKRGQDVALRCDPISGHVSLFWYQQALGQGPEFLTYFQNEAQLDKSGLPSDRFFAERPEGSVSTLKIQRTQQEDSAVYLCASSLLRQAGNTIYFGEGSWLTVV.

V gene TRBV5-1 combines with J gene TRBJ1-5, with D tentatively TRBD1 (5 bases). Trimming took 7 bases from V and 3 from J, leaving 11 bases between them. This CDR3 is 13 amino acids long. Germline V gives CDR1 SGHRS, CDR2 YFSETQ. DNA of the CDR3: TGCGCCAGCTCCTCGGGGGTCAATCAGCCCCAGCATTTT. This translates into CASSSGVNQPQHF.

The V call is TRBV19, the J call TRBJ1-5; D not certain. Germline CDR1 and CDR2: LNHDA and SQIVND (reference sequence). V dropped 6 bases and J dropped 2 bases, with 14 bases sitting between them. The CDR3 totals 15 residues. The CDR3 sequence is CASSLTMVGNQPQHF. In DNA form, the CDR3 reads TGTGCCAGTAGCCTAACGATGGTGGGCAATCAGCCCCAGCATTTT.

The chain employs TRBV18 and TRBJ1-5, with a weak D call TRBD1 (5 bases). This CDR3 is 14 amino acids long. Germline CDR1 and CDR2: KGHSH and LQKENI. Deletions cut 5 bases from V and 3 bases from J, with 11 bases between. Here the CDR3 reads CASSAGYDNQPQHF. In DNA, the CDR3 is TGTGCCAGCTCAGCAGGGTATGACAATCAGCCCCAGCATTTT.

CDR3 protein: CASSEGLEREQYF. The CDR3 nucleotides are TGTGCCAGCAGTGAAGGACTAGAGAGAGAGCAGTACTTC. J is TRBJ2-7 and V is TRBV2; D might be TRBD2 (6 bases). CDR3 length equals 13 residues. Trimming left V 1 base short and J 7 bases short, with 11 bases between. CDR1 and CDR2 from the germline V gene are SNHLY and FYNNEI.

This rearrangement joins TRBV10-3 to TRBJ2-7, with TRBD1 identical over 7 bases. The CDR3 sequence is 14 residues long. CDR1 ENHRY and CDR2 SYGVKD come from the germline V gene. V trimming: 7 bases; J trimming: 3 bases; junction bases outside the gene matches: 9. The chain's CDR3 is CAINRGGRGYEQYF. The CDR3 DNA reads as TGTGCCATCAATAGAGGGGGCCGGGGCTACGAGCAGTACTTC.

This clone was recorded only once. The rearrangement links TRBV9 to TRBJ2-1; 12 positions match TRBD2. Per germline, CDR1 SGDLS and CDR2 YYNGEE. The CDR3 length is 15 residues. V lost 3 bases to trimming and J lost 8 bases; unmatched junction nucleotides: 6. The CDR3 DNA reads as TGTGCCAGCAGCGCCCGACTAGCGGGAGTGGATGAGCAGTTCTTC. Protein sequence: CASSARLAGVDEQFF. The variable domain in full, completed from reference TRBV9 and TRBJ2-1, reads DSGVTQTPKHLITATGQRVTLRCSPRSGDLSVYWYQQSLDQGLQFLIQYYNGEERAKGNILERFSAQQFPDLHSELNLSSLELGDSALYFCASSARLAGVDEQFFGPGTRLTVL.

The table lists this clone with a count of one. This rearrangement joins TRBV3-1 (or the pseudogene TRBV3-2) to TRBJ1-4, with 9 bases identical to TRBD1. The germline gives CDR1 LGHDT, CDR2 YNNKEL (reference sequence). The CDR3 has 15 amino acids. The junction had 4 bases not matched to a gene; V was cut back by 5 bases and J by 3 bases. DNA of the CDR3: TGTGCCAGCAGCATCCGACAGGGGGCTAATGAAAAACTGTTTTTT. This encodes CASSIRQGANEKLFF.

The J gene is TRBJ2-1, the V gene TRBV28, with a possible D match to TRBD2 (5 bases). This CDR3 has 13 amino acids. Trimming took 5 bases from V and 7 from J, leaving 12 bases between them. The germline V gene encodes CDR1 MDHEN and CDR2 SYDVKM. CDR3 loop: CASSPYRGNEQFF. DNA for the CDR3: TGTGCCAGCAGTCCCTACAGAGGGAATGAGCAGTTCTTC.

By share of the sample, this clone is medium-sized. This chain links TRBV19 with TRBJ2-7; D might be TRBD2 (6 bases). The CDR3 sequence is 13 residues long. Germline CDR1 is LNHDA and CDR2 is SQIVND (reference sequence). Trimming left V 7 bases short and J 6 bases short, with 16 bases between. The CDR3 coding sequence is TGTGCCAGTAATCCCCCAGGGACTGCCGAGCAGTACTTC. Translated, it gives CASNPPGTAEQYF.

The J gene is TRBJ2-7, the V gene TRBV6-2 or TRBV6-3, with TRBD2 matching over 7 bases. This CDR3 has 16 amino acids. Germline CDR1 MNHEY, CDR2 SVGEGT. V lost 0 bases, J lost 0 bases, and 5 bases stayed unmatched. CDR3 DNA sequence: TGTGCCAGCAGTTACTCCCCGGGAGGAAGCTCCTACGAGCAGTACTTC. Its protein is CASSYSPGGSSYEQYF.

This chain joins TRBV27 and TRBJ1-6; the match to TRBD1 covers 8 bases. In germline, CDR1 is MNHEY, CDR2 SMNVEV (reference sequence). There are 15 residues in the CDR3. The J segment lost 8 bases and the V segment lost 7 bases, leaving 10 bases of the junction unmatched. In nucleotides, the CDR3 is TGTGCCAGCACTCGGCCAGGACAGGGCCATTCACCCCTCCACTTT. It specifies CASTRPGQGHSPLHF.

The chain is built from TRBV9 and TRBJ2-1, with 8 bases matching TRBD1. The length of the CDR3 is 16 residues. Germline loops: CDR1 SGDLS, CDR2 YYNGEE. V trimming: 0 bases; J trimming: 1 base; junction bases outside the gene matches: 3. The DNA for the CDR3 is TGTGCCAGCAGCGTAGTGCAGGGGGCTTCCTACAATGAGCAGTTCTTC. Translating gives CASSVVQGASYNEQFF. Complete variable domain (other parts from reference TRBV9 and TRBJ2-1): DSGVTQTPKHLITATGQRVTLRCSPRSGDLSVYWYQQSLDQGLQFLIQYYNGEERAKGNILERFSAQQFPDLHSELNLSSLELGDSALYFCASSVVQGASYNEQFFGPGTRLTVL.

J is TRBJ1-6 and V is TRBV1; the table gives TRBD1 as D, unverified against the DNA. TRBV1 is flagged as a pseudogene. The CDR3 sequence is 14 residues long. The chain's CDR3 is CTSSQLEPTGPLHF. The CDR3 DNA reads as TGCACCAGCAGCCAACTGGAACCTACAGGGCCGCTCCACTTT.

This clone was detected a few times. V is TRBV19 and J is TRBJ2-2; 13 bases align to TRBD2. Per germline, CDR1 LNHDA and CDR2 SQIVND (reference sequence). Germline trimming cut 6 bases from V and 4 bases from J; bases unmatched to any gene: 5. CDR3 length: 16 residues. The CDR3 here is CASSGLAGVGTGELFF. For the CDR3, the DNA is TGTGCCAGTAGCGGACTAGCGGGAGTAGGCACCGGGGAGCTGTTTTTT.

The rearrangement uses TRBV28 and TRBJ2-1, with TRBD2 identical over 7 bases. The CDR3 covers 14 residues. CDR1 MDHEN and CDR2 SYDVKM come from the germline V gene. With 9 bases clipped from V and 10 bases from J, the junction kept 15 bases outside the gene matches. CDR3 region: CASRKASGRGEQFF. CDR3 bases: TGTGCCAGTCGGAAGGCTAGCGGCCGGGGGGAGCAGTTCTTC.

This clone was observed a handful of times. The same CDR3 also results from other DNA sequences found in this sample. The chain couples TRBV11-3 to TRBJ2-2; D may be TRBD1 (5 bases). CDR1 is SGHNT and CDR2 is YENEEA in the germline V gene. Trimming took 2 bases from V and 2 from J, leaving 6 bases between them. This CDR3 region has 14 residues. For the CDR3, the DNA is TGTGCCAGCAGCTTAAGGGGAAACACCGGGGAGCTGTTTTTT. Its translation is CASSLRGNTGELFF. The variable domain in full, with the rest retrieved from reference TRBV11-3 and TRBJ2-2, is EAGVVQSPRYKIIEKKQPVAFWCNPISGHNTLYWYLQNLGQGPELLIRYENEEAVDDSQLPKDRFSAERLKGVDSTLKIQPAELGDSAVYLCASSLRGNTGELFFGEGSRLTVL.

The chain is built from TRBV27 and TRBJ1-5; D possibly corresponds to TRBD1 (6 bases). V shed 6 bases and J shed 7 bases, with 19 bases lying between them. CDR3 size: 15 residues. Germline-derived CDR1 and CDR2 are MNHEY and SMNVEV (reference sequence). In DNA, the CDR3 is TGTGCCAGCAGCGATCTACAGGGATTGAGGCAGCCCCAGCATTTT. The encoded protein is CASSDLQGLRQPQHF.

In DNA, the CDR3 is TGTGCCAGCAGCTTAAGGGGGCGTTTTTCACCCCTCCACTTT. Translated: CASSLRGRFSPLHF. The chain has TRBV7-8 and TRBJ1-6; 7 bases fit TRBD1. Germline values: CDR1 SGHVS, CDR2 FQNEAQ. The CDR3 length is 14 residues. Losses at the gene ends were 2 bases for V and 9 bases for J; bases not matched to a gene: 4.

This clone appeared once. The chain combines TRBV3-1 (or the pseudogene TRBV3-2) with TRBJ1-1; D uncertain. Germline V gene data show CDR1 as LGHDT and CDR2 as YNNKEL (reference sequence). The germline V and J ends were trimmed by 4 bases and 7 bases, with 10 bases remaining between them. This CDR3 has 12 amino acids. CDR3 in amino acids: CASSRTEFEAFF. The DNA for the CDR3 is TGTGCCAGCAGCCGTACAGAGTTTGAAGCTTTCTTT.

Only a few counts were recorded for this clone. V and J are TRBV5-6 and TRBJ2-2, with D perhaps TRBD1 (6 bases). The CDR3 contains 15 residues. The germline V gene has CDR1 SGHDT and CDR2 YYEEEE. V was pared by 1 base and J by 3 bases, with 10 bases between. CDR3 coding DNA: TGTGCCAGCAGCTTGAGAGGGGGATACACCGGGGAGCTGTTTTTT. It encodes CASSLRGGYTGELFF.